These T cell receptor beta chains were read from a single sample in a study of patients and donors after allogeneic stem cell transplantation. TCRdb passed the RT-PCR reads through MiXCR, listing each CDR3 protein once. The data show 200,000 to 250,000 distinct CDR3 sequences, with less than 15% seen just once and roughly 11% held by the top ten. Sequenced: blood, either unsorted or a sorted T cell fraction (not recorded which). The receptors come from a human donor who was either an allogeneic HSCT recipient or a stem cell or donor lymphocyte infusion donor (not recorded which). It is not recorded whose cells these are; they may come from a transplant donor. Each CDR3 is given with its conserved first and last residue. D genes are given only for firm matches. Clone size is given for some rows only: seen once, a few or many times, or a class if the clone is expanded.

abundance: .
j_gene: TRBJ1-1
d_gene: .
v_gene: TRBV19
len: 14
CDR3aa: CASSIGHTNTEAFF
CDR3nt: TGTGCCAGTAGTATCGGACACACGAACACTGAAGCTTTCTTT

abundance: few
j_gene: TRBJ2-3
d_gene: TRBD2
v_gene: TRBV5-1
len: 16
CDR3aa: CASSSVAGGPTDTQYF
CDR3nt: TGCGCCAGCAGCTCGGTAGCGGGGGGGCCCACAGATACGCAGTATTTT

abundance: .
j_gene: TRBJ1-1
d_gene: .
v_gene: TRBV27
len: 16
CDR3aa: CASSSAGLFQNTEAFF
CDR3nt: TGTGCCAGCAGTTCAGCCGGTCTCTTCCAGAACACTGAAGCTTTCTTT

abundance: few
j_gene: TRBJ2-7
d_gene: .
v_gene: TRBV5-1
len: 14
CDR3aa: CASRIFGGNYEQYF
CDR3nt: TGCGCCAGCAGAATTTTTGGCGGGAACTACGAGCAGTACTTC

abundance: many
j_gene: TRBJ2-7
d_gene: .
v_gene: TRBV7-9
len: 11
CDR3aa: CASSSGDEQYF
CDR3nt: TGTGCCAGCAGCTCGGGGGACGAGCAGTACTTC

abundance: few
j_gene: TRBJ1-4
d_gene: .
v_gene: TRBV4-3
len: 16
CDR3aa: CASSQVQGKGNEKLFF
CDR3nt: TGCGCCAGCAGCCAAGTTCAGGGAAAGGGGAATGAAAAACTGTTTTTT

abundance: many
j_gene: TRBJ1-5
d_gene: .
v_gene: TRBV4-2
len: 15
CDR3aa: CASSQEGRSNQPQHF
CDR3nt: TGTGCCAGCAGCCAAGAGGGGAGAAGCAATCAGCCCCAGCATTTT

abundance: few
j_gene: TRBJ1-1
d_gene: .
v_gene: TRBV21-1
len: 11
CDR3aa: CASSAPDRAFF
CDR3nt: TGTGCCAGCAGTGCCCCGGACCGGGCTTTCTTT

abundance: few
j_gene: TRBJ1-1
d_gene: TRBD1
v_gene: TRBV30
len: 16
CDR3aa: CAWRGPIGTVNTEAFF
CDR3nt: TGTGCCTGGAGGGGACCGATCGGGACAGTGAACACTGAAGCTTTCTTT

abundance: few
j_gene: TRBJ1-5
d_gene: .
v_gene: TRBV7-9
len: 13
CDR3aa: CASSLGARRPQHF
CDR3nt: TGTGCCAGCAGCTTGGGGGCCAGGCGGCCCCAGCATTTT

abundance: many
j_gene: TRBJ2-2
d_gene: .
v_gene: TRBV30
len: 12
CDR3aa: CAWSRGTGELFF
CDR3nt: TGTGCCTGGAGTCGAGGCACCGGGGAGCTGTTTTTT

abundance: few
j_gene: TRBJ2-5
d_gene: .
v_gene: TRBV29-1
len: 13
CDR3aa: CSVVGPGQETQYF
CDR3nt: TGCAGCGTTGTGGGCCCTGGCCAAGAGACCCAGTACTTC

abundance: .
j_gene: TRBJ1-6
d_gene: .
v_gene: TRBV5-6
len: 13
CDR3aa: CASSLLGNSPLHF
CDR3nt: TGTGCCAGCAGCTTGCTTGGGAATTCACCCCTCCACTTT

abundance: .
j_gene: TRBJ2-1
d_gene: .
v_gene: TRBV2
len: 17
CDR3aa: CASSDLVEPSSYNEQFF
CDR3nt: TGTGCCAGCAGTGATCTGGTCGAACCAAGCTCCTACAATGAGCAGTTCTTC

abundance: few
j_gene: TRBJ1-2
d_gene: .
v_gene: TRBV5-1
len: 15
CDR3aa: CASSLGWGALEGYTF
CDR3nt: TGCGCCAGCAGCTTGGGTTGGGGGGCCCTGGAAGGCTACACCTTC

abundance: many
j_gene: TRBJ1-1
d_gene: .
v_gene: TRBV3-1
len: 12
CDR3aa: CASSHGASEAFF
CDR3nt: TGTGCCAGCAGCCACGGGGCCAGTGAAGCTTTCTTT

abundance: many
j_gene: TRBJ2-4
d_gene: .
v_gene: TRBV20-1
len: 14
CDR3aa: CSAPERVGKNIQYF
CDR3nt: TGCAGTGCCCCGGAGCGGGTTGGCAAAAACATTCAGTACTTC

abundance: many
j_gene: TRBJ1-1
d_gene: TRBD1
v_gene: TRBV12-3/TRBV12-4
len: 14
CDR3aa: CASSHRGQNTEAFF
CDR3nt: TGTGCCAGCAGCCACAGGGGCCAAAACACTGAAGCTTTCTTT

abundance: few
j_gene: TRBJ1-2
d_gene: .
v_gene: TRBV4-3
len: 14
CDR3aa: CASSQSQGNYGYTF
CDR3nt: TGCGCCAGCAGCCAATCACAGGGCAACTATGGCTACACCTTC

abundance: few
j_gene: TRBJ2-6
d_gene: .
v_gene: TRBV10-3
len: 17
CDR3aa: CAISDGQGGSGANVLTF
CDR3nt: TGTGCCATCAGTGACGGACAGGGCGGGAGTGGGGCCAACGTCCTGACTTTC

abundance: .
j_gene: TRBJ1-1
d_gene: .
v_gene: TRBV5-1
len: 15
CDR3aa: CASRGLGGAGTEAFF
CDR3nt: TGCGCCAGCAGGGGGTTGGGGGGCGCGGGCACTGAAGCTTTCTTT

abundance: .
j_gene: TRBJ2-5
d_gene: TRBD1
v_gene: TRBV11-3
len: 15
CDR3aa: CASSLDGTDQETQYF
CDR3nt: TGTGCCAGCAGCTTAGATGGGACAGACCAAGAGACCCAGTACTTC

abundance: .
j_gene: TRBJ1-2
d_gene: .
v_gene: TRBV20-1
len: 16
CDR3aa: CSAREVLRAQGYGYTF
CDR3nt: TGCAGTGCTAGAGAAGTTTTGAGGGCACAGGGCTATGGCTACACCTTC

abundance: .
j_gene: TRBJ1-1
d_gene: .
v_gene: TRBV19
len: 14
CDR3aa: CASSITGMNTEAFF
CDR3nt: TGTGCCAGTAGTATAACAGGTATGAACACTGAAGCTTTCTTT

abundance: few
j_gene: TRBJ1-4
d_gene: TRBD1
v_gene: TRBV5-4
len: 14
CDR3aa: CASSQGQGGEKLFF
CDR3nt: TGTGCCAGCAGCCAAGGACAGGGAGGGGAAAAACTGTTTTTT

abundance: .
j_gene: TRBJ2-5
d_gene: TRBD2
v_gene: TRBV20-1
len: 16
CDR3aa: CSAPPGSGGAQETQYF
CDR3nt: TGCAGTGCCCCGCCAGGGAGCGGGGGCGCCCAAGAGACCCAGTACTTC

abundance: .
j_gene: TRBJ1-4
d_gene: .
v_gene: TRBV19
len: 15
CDR3aa: CASSSGHGTNEKLFF
CDR3nt: TGTGCCAGTAGTAGCGGACACGGGACTAATGAAAAACTGTTTTTT

abundance: .
j_gene: TRBJ1-1
d_gene: .
v_gene: TRBV6-1
len: 14
CDR3aa: CASSHGGVNTEAFF
CDR3nt: TGTGCCAGCAGCCACGGCGGGGTGAACACTGAAGCTTTCTTT

abundance: many
j_gene: TRBJ2-7
d_gene: TRBD1
v_gene: TRBV25-1
len: 14
CDR3aa: CASSEPGGFYEQYF
CDR3nt: TGTGCCAGCAGTGAGCCAGGGGGCTTCTACGAGCAGTACTTC

abundance: many
j_gene: TRBJ2-7
d_gene: TRBD1
v_gene: TRBV7-7
len: 13
CDR3aa: CASSRDRGGEQYF
CDR3nt: TGTGCTAGCAGCCGGGACAGGGGAGGCGAGCAGTACTTC

abundance: .
j_gene: TRBJ1-4
d_gene: TRBD1
v_gene: TRBV20-1
len: 12
CDR3aa: CSARTGGEKLFF
CDR3nt: TGCAGTGCCAGGACAGGGGGTGAAAAACTGTTTTTT

abundance: many
j_gene: TRBJ1-2
d_gene: TRBD1
v_gene: TRBV9
len: 13
CDR3aa: CASSWTGDYGYTF
CDR3nt: TGTGCCAGCAGCTGGACAGGGGACTATGGCTACACCTTC

abundance: .
j_gene: TRBJ2-3
d_gene: TRBD2
v_gene: TRBV20-1
len: 15
CDR3aa: CSAKTTPAGADTQYF
CDR3nt: TGCAGTGCTAAGACGACCCCAGCGGGAGCAGATACGCAGTATTTT

abundance: .
j_gene: TRBJ1-1
d_gene: TRBD1
v_gene: TRBV4-2
len: 16
CDR3aa: CASSQNHLRQGGEAFF
CDR3nt: TGTGCCAGCAGCCAGAATCACCTTCGACAGGGGGGGGAAGCTTTCTTT

abundance: many
j_gene: TRBJ2-1
d_gene: TRBD2
v_gene: TRBV5-1
len: 13
CDR3aa: CASSRLAGNEQFF
CDR3nt: TGCGCCAGCAGCAGACTAGCGGGCAATGAGCAGTTCTTC

abundance: .
j_gene: TRBJ1-5
d_gene: TRBD1
v_gene: TRBV4-3
len: 17
CDR3aa: CASSQNSLIRGQQPQHF
CDR3nt: TGCGCCAGCAGCCAAAATTCCCTCATCAGGGGGCAACAGCCCCAGCATTTT

abundance: .
j_gene: TRBJ1-2
d_gene: TRBD1
v_gene: TRBV24-1
len: 13
CDR3aa: CATSDTRTGWYTF
CDR3nt: TGTGCCACCAGTGATACCCGGACAGGGTGGTACACCTTC

abundance: few
j_gene: TRBJ1-4
d_gene: TRBD1
v_gene: TRBV4-1
len: 15
CDR3aa: CASSQHGTGKEKLFF
CDR3nt: TGCGCCAGCAGCCAGCATGGGACAGGTAAAGAGAAACTGTTTTTT

abundance: .
j_gene: TRBJ2-1
d_gene: .
v_gene: TRBV3-1
len: 14
CDR3aa: CASSPLGRLHEQFF
CDR3nt: TGTGCCAGCAGCCCGCTAGGCCGCCTCCATGAGCAGTTCTTC

abundance: .
j_gene: TRBJ2-3
d_gene: TRBD2
v_gene: TRBV20-1
len: 16
CDR3aa: CSARAPAGGTRDTQYF
CDR3nt: TGCAGTGCTAGAGCCCCAGCGGGAGGGACACGAGATACGCAGTATTTT

abundance: few
j_gene: TRBJ1-1
d_gene: .
v_gene: TRBV6-1
len: 14
CDR3aa: CASSVWGDRTEAFF
CDR3nt: TGTGCCAGCAGTGTGTGGGGGGATCGCACTGAAGCTTTCTTT

abundance: few
j_gene: TRBJ2-5
d_gene: .
v_gene: TRBV3-1
len: 15
CDR3aa: CASSQDPRFTETQYF
CDR3nt: TGTGCCAGCAGCCAAGACCCCAGGTTCACGGAGACCCAGTACTTC

abundance: few
j_gene: TRBJ1-1
d_gene: .
v_gene: TRBV10-3
len: 15
CDR3aa: CAISAGRGWDTEAFF
CDR3nt: TGTGCCATCAGTGCGGGAAGGGGGTGGGACACTGAAGCTTTCTTT

abundance: few
j_gene: TRBJ1-2
d_gene: TRBD1
v_gene: TRBV5-1
len: 17
CDR3aa: CASSLNNRDRVIRGYTF
CDR3nt: TGCGCCAGCAGCTTAAATAACCGGGACAGGGTTATTCGTGGCTACACCTTC

abundance: .
j_gene: TRBJ2-1
d_gene: .
v_gene: TRBV3-1
len: 14
CDR3aa: CASSQDPRALREFF
CDR3nt: TGTGCCAGCAGCCAAGATCCCCGGGCGCTGAGGGAGTTCTTC

abundance: few
j_gene: TRBJ1-2
d_gene: TRBD1
v_gene: TRBV3-1
len: 14
CDR3aa: CASSRRGQTYGYTF
CDR3nt: TGTGCCAGCAGCCGGAGGGGACAGACCTATGGCTACACCTTC

abundance: many
j_gene: TRBJ2-2
d_gene: TRBD1
v_gene: TRBV28
len: 15
CDR3aa: CASGAGTGLTGELFF
CDR3nt: TGTGCCAGCGGAGCGGGGACAGGGCTGACCGGGGAGCTGTTTTTT

abundance: .
j_gene: TRBJ1-2
d_gene: .
v_gene: TRBV4-3
len: 16
CDR3aa: CASSQARGQTNYGYTF
CDR3nt: TGCGCCAGCAGCCAAGCCAGAGGACAGACGAACTATGGCTACACCTTC

abundance: .
j_gene: TRBJ1-5
d_gene: .
v_gene: TRBV27
len: 15
CDR3aa: CASSSSGPGNQPQHF
CDR3nt: TGTGCCAGCAGTTCTTCTGGCCCAGGGAATCAGCCCCAGCATTTT

abundance: .
j_gene: TRBJ1-1
d_gene: .
v_gene: TRBV19
len: 14
CDR3aa: CASSIDGTRFQAFF
CDR3nt: TGTGCCAGTAGTATAGATGGTACCCGATTTCAAGCTTTCTTT

abundance: .
j_gene: TRBJ1-4
d_gene: .
v_gene: TRBV20-1
len: 17
CDR3aa: CSARDVVSGRLGEKLFF
CDR3nt: TGCAGTGCTAGAGATGTGGTCTCGGGTAGGCTTGGGGAAAAACTGTTTTTT

abundance: few
j_gene: TRBJ1-4
d_gene: .
v_gene: TRBV12-3/TRBV12-4
len: 14
CDR3aa: CASSGDTPNEKLFF
CDR3nt: TGTGCCAGCAGTGGGGACACCCCTAATGAAAAACTGTTTTTT

abundance: .
j_gene: TRBJ1-6
d_gene: .
v_gene: TRBV5-1
len: 14
CDR3aa: CASSLARGNSPLHF
CDR3nt: TGCGCCAGCAGCTTGGCCAGGGGAAATTCACCCCTCCACTTT

abundance: many
j_gene: TRBJ2-7
d_gene: .
v_gene: TRBV12-3/TRBV12-4
len: 14
CDR3aa: CASSLDGGPYEQYF
CDR3nt: TGTGCCAGCAGTTTAGACGGGGGCCCCTACGAGCAGTACTTC